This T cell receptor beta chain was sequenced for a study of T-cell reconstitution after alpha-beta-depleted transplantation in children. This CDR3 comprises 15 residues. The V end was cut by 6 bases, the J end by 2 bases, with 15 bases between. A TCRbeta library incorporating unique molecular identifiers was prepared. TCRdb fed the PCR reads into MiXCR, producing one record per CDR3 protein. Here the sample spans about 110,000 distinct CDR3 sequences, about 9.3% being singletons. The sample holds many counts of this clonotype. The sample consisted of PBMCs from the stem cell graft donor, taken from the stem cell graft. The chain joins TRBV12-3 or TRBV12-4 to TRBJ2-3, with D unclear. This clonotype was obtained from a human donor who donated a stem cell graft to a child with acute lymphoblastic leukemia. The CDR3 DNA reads TGTGCCAGCAGCCTCCCGGCGGCCTACACAGATACGCAGTATTTT. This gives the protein CASSLPAAYTDTQYF.